The 3 T cell receptor beta chains below all came from one sample that was sequenced in a study of OX40 agonist ivuxolimab in advanced cancers. Generated by immunoSEQ multiplex PCR, the TCRdb table keeps only in-frame clones and is missing some. Among tens of thousands of clones, more than 80% were seen once, and the ten largest hold approximately 2.6%. This specimen was CD4+ or CD8+ T cells sorted from blood, taken in a trial of the OX40 agonist ivuxolimab. Receptors originate from an adult with an advanced solid tumor such as melanoma, head and neck, liver or kidney cancer.

The rearrangement uses TRBV6-1 and TRBJ1-1; 8 bases are shared with TRBD1. Trimming cost V 4 bases and J 0 bases; bases outside gene matches: 13. Germline V gives CDR1 MNHNS, CDR2 SASEGT. The CDR3 spans 18 residues. The CDR3 DNA sequence: TGTGCCAGCAGTGCTACCGGGACAGGCCCGTTTATGAACACTGAAGCTTTCTTT. Translation gives CASSATGTGPFMNTEAFF.

This chain uses TRBV15 with TRBJ1-4; D may be TRBD1 (5 bases). This CDR3 has 15 amino acids. The V and J ends lost 0 bases and 8 bases respectively, with 13 bases between them. Germline V gene data show CDR1 as LNHNV and CDR2 as YYDKDF (reference sequence). Here the CDR3 DNA reads TGTGCCACCAGCAGAGATAAGGGGATGGGGGAAAAACTGTTTTTT. It is translated as CATSRDKGMGEKLFF.

This clone was detected only once. The chain is built from TRBV11-2 and TRBJ2-5; D is unresolved. Per the germline V gene, CDR1 is SGHAT and CDR2 is FQNNGV. V gave up 1 base and J gave up 1 base, with 4 bases separating them. There are 13 residues in the CDR3. The CDR3 is CASSLGFQETQYF. As DNA, the CDR3 is TGTGCCAGCAGCTTAGGGTTCCAAGAGACCCAGTACTTC. Full variable domain (outside the CDR3, taken from reference TRBV11-2 and TRBJ2-5): EAGVAQSPRYKIIEKRQSVAFWCNPISGHATLYWYQQILGQGPKLLIQFQNNGVVDDSQLPKDRFSAERLKGVDSTLKIQPAKLEDSAVYLCASSLGFQETQYFGPGTRLLVL.